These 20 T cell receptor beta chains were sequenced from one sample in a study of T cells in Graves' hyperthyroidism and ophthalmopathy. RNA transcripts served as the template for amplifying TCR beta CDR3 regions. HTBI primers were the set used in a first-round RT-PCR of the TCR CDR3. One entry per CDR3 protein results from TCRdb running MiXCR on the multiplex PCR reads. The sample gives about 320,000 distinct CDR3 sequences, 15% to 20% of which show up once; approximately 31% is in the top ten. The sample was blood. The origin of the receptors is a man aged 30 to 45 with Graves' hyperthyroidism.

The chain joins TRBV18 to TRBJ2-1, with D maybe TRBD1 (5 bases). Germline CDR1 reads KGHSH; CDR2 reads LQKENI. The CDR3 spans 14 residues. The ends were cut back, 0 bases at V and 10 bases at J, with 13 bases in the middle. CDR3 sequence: CASSPPLGAGEQFF. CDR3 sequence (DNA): TGTGCCAGCTCACCACCGCTAGGGGCCGGCGAGCAGTTCTTC.

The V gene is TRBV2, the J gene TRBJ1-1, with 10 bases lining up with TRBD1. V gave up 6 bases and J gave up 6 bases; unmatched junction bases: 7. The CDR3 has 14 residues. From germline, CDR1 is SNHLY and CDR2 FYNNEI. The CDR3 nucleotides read TGTGCCAGCAGGGGATCGACAGGGGGCTCTGAAGCTTTCTTT. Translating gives CASRGSTGGSEAFF.

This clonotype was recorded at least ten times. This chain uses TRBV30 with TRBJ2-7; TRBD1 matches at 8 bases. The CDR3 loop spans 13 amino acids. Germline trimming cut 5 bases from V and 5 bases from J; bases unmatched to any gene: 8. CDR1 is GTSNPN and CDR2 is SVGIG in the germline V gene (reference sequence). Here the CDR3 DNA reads TGTGCCTGGGATCGGGACAGGCGGCACGAGCAGTACTTC. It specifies CAWDRDRRHEQYF. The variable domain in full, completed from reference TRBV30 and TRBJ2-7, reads SQTIHQWPATLVQPVGSPLSLECTVEGTSNPNLYWYRQAAGRGLQLLFYSVGIGQISSEVPQNLSASRPQDRQFILSSKKLLLSDSGFYLCAWDRDRRHEQYFGPGTRLTVT.

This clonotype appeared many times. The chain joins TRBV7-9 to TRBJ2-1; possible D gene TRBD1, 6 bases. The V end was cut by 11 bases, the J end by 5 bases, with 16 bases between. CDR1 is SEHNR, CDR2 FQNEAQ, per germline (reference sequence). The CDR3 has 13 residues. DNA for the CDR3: TGTGCCTTGGGGGCTAGTCCCCACAATGAGCAGTTCTTC. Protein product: CALGASPHNEQFF. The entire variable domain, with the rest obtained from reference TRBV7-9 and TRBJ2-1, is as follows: DTGVSQNPRHKITKRGQNVTFRCDPISEHNRLYWYRQTLGQGPEFLTYFQNEAQLEKSRLLSDRFSAERPKGSFSTLEIQRTEQGDSAMYLCALGASPHNEQFFGPGTRLTVL.

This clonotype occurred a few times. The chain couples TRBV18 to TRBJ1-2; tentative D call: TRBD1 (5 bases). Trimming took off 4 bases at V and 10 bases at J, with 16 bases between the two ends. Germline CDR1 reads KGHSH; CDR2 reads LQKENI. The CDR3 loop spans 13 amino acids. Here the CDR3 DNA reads TGTGCCAGCTCACAACGCCAGGGTGTCCTCTACACCTTC. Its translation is CASSQRQGVLYTF. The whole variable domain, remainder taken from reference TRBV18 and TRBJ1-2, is NAGVMQNPRHLVRRRGQEARLRCSPMKGHSHVYWYRQLPEEGLKFMVYLQKENIIDESGMPKERFSAEFPKEGPSILRIQQVVRGDSAAYFCASSQRQGVLYTFGSGTRLTVV.

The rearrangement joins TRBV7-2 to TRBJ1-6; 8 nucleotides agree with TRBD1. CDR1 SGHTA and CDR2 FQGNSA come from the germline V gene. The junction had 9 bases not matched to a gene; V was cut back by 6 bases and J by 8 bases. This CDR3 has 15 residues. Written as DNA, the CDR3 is TGTGCCAGCAGTACCCAGGGGGCTATTGATTCACCCCTCCACTTT. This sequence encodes CASSTQGAIDSPLHF.

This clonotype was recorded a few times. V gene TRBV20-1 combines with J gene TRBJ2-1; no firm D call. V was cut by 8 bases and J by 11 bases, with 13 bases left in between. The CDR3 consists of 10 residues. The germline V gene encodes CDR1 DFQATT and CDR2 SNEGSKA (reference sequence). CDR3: CSYGWDKQFF. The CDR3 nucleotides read TGCAGTTATGGGTGGGATAAGCAGTTCTTC.

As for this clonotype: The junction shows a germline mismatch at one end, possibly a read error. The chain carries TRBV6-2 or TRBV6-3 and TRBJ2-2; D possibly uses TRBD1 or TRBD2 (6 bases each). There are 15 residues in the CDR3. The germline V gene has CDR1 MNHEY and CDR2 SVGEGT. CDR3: CDSSYLGGGPGELFF. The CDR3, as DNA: TGTGACAGCAGTTATCTCGGTGGGGGGCCCGGGGAGCTGTTTTTT.

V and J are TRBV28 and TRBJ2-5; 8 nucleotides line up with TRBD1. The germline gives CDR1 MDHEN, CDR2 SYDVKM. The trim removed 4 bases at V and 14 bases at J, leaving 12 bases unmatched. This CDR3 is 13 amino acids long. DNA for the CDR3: TGTGCCAGCAGTTCCGGACAGGGATGGGAGTTCTACTTC. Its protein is CASSSGQGWEFYF.

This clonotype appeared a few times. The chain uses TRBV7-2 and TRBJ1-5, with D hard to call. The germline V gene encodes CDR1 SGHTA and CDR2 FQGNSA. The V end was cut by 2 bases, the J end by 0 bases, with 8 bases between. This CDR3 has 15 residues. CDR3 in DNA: TGTGCCAGCAGCTTAAATGGAAATAGCAATCAGCCCCAGCATTTT. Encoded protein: CASSLNGNSNQPQHF.

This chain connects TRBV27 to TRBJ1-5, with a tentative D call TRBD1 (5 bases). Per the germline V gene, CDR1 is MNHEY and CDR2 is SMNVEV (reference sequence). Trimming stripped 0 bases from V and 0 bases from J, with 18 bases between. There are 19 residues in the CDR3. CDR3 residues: CASSLSGPPDPYSNQPQHF. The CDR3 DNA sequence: TGTGCCAGCAGTTTATCGGGACCACCCGACCCATATAGCAATCAGCCCCAGCATTTT.

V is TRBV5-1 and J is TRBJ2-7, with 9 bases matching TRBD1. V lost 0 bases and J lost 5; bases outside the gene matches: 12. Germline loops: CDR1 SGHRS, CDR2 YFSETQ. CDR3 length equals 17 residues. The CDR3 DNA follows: TGCGCCAGCAGCTTGGTAGCCTCCGGGACAGGGATTGACGAGCAGTACTTC. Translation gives CASSLVASGTGIDEQYF.

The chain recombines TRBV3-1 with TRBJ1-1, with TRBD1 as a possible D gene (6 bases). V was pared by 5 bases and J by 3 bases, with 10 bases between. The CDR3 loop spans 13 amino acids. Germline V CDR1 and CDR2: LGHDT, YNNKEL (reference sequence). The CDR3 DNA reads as TGTGCCAGCAGCGGGGGCGCTTACACTGAAGCTTTCTTT. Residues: CASSGGAYTEAFF. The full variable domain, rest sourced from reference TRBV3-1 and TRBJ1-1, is DTAVSQTPKYLVTQMGNDKSIKCEQNLGHDTMYWYKQDSKKFLKIMFSYNNKELIINETVPNRFSPKSPDKAHLNLHINSLELGDSAVYFCASSGGAYTEAFFGQGTRLTVV.

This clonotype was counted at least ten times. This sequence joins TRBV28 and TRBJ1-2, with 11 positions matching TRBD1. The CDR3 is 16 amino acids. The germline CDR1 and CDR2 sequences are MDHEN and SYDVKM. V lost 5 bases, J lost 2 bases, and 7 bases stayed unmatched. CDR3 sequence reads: CASSRPGQGANYGYTF. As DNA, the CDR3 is TGTGCCAGCAGTCGTCCTGGACAGGGGGCGAACTATGGCTACACCTTC.

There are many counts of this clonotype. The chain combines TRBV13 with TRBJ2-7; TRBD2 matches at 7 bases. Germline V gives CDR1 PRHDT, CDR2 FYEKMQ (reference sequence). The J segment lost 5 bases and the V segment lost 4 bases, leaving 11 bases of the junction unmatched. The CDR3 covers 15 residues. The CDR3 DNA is TGTGCCAGCAGCTCTCCTGGCGGGAGTGGAAACGAGCAGTACTTC. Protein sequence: CASSSPGGSGNEQYF.

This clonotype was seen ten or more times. The CDR3 sequence: CASTPGAGDTDTQYF. CDR3 bases: TGTGCCAGCACCCCCGGGGCAGGGGATACAGATACGCAGTATTTT. This sequence joins TRBV28 and TRBJ2-3, with D maybe TRBD1 (6 bases). Germline CDR1 MDHEN, CDR2 SYDVKM. This CDR3 comprises 15 residues. Deletions cut 7 bases from V and 3 bases from J, with 17 bases between.

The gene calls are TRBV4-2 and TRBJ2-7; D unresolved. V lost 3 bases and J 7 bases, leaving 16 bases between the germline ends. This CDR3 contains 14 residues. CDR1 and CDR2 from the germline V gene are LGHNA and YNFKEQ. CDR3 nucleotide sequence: TGTGCCAGCAGCCATATAGTAGGTGTGGGTGAGCAGTACTTC. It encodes CASSHIVGVGEQYF.

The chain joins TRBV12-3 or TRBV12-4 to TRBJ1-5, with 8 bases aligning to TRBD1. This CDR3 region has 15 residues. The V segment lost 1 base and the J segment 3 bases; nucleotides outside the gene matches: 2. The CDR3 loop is CASSLGTGHNQPQHF. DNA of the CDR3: TGTGCCAGCAGTTTAGGGACAGGGCACAATCAGCCCCAGCATTTT.

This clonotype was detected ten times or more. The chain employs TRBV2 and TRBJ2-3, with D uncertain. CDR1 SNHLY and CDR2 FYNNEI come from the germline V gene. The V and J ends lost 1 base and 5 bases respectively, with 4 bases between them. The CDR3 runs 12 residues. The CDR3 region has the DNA TGTGCCAGCAGTGAAGGGCAAGATACGCAGTATTTT. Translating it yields CASSEGQDTQYF.

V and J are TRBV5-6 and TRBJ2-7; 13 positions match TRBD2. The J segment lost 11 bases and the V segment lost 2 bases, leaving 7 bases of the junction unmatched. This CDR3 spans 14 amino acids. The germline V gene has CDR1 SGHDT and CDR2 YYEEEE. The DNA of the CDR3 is TGTGCCAGCAGCTTCGGACTAGCGGGAGTGGAGGAGTACTTC. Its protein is CASSFGLAGVEEYF.